The 5 T cell receptor beta chains below were found in one sample sequenced in a study of T cell repertoires in cytomegalovirus infection. TCRdb used MiXCR to reprocess the reads, holding one entry per CDR3 protein. The sample consists of 550,000 to 700,000 distinct CDR3 sequences, under 45% of them appearing once. No antigens are known for them. Source: cultured PBMCs, taken from culture after CMV antigen stimulation. Receptors were obtained from a human donor in good health (CMV status not recorded). Some clones in this sample may be carry-over from other donors' samples.

This clonotype appeared a few times. This rearrangement joins TRBV7-2 to TRBJ2-1; 11 positions match TRBD2. This CDR3 region has 16 residues. With 2 bases clipped from V and 4 bases from J, the junction kept 4 bases outside the gene matches. The V gene's germline CDR1 is SGHTA and CDR2 FQGNSA. The chain's CDR3 is CASSLLAGGLYNEQFF. DNA for the CDR3: TGTGCCAGCAGCTTACTAGCGGGAGGCCTTTACAATGAGCAGTTCTTC.

CDR3 in DNA: TGTGCCAGACCGCATGGACAGGGAGCAAGAGAGACGCAGTATTTT. It codes for CARPHGQGARETQYF. The chain recombines TRBV25-1 with TRBJ2-3; 8 positions match TRBD1. CDR1 and CDR2 (germline): MGHDK, SYGVNS. The CDR3 is 15 amino acids. After removal of 9 bases from V and 9 bases from J, the junction contained 17 bases not matched to a gene. The full variable domain, its missing parts supplied by reference TRBV25-1 and TRBJ2-3, is EADIYQTPRYLVIGTGKKITLECSQTMGHDKMYWYQQDPGMELHLIHYSYGVNSTEKGDLSSESTVSRIRTEHFPLTLESARPSHTSQYLCARPHGQGARETQYFGPGTRLTVL.

This clonotype was detected a few times. The chain has TRBV7-8 and TRBJ2-5; 15 bases line up with TRBD2. CDR1 and CDR2 (germline): SGHVS, FQNEAQ. The ends lost 5 bases at V and 4 bases at J; junction bases unmatched: 8. This CDR3 comprises 17 residues. The CDR3 here is CASSAGLAGGYGETQYF. CDR3 bases: TGTGCCAGCAGCGCGGGACTAGCGGGGGGATATGGAGAGACCCAGTACTTC.

This sequence joins TRBV25-1 and TRBJ2-3; 10 bases agree with TRBD2. J lost 5 bases, V lost 6 bases, and 8 bases had no gene match. Germline lookup yields CDR1 MGHDK and CDR2 SYGVNS. The CDR3 has 15 amino acids. The CDR3 DNA sequence: TGTGCCAGCAGCGAACTAGCGGGAAGTAGAGATACGCAGTATTTT. Protein product: CASSELAGSRDTQYF.

This sequence joins TRBV5-1 and TRBJ1-1, with a weak D call TRBD1 (6 bases). The CDR3 consists of 15 residues. The germline gives CDR1 SGHRS, CDR2 YFSETQ. Between the trimmed V and J ends, which lost 4 bases and 5 bases, there was a span of 18 bases. The CDR3 nucleotides read TGCGCCAGCAGCATCTTCCTACAGGGTAGTACTGAAGCTTTCTTT. This encodes CASSIFLQGSTEAFF.